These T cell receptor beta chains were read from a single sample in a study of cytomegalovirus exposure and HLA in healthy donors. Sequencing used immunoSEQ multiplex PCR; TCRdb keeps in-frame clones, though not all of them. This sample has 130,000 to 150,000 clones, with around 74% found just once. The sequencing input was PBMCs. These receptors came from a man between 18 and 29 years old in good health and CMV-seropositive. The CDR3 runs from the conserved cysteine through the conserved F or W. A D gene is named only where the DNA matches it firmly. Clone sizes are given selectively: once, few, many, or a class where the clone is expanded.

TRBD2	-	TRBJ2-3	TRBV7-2	CASSPGGDTQYF	TGTGCCAGCAGCCCGGGGGGAGATACGCAGTATTTT
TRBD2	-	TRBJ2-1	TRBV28	CASSSLTAGGPGTNEQFF	TGTGCCAGCAGTTCCCTTACAGCGGGGGGGCCGGGGACCAATGAGCAGTTCTTC
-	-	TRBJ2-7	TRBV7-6	CASSPMGGASYEQYF	TGTGCCAGCAGTCCCATGGGGGGGGCTTCCTACGAGCAGTACTTC
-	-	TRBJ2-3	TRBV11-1	CASSSLPPDTQYF	TGTGCCAGCAGCTCCCTTCCCCCAGATACGCAGTATTTT
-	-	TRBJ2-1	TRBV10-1	CASSGGPYNEQFF	TGCGCCAGCAGCGGGGGGCCTTACAATGAGCAGTTCTTC
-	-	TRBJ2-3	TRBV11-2	CASRGGRGTLRSDTQYF	TGTGCCAGCAGGGGGGGCAGGGGGACACTTCGGTCAGATACGCAGTATTTT
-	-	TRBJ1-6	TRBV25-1	CASSDPGNSPLHF	TGTGCCAGCAGTGACCCTGGCAATTCACCCCTCCACTTT
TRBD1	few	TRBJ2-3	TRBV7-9	CASSKDRGSDTQYF	TGTGCCAGCAGCAAGGACAGGGGATCAGATACGCAGTATTTT
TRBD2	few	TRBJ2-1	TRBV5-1	CASSLGTRQVAEQFF	TGCGCCAGCAGCTTGGGGACTAGGCAGGTCGCTGAGCAGTTCTTC
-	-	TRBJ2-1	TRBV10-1	CASSESGGPFEQFF	TGCGCCAGCAGTGAGTCCGGGGGGCCGTTTGAGCAGTTCTTC
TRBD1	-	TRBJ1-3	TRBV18	CASSQTGGENTIYF	TGTGCCAGCTCCCAGACAGGGGGCGAGAACACCATATATTTT
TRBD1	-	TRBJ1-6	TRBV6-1	CASSDQYRTGPMKPLHF	TGTGCCAGCAGTGATCAGTACCGGACAGGCCCTATGAAACCCCTCCACTTT
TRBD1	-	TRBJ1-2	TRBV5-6	CASSLTGEGHGYTF	TGTGCCAGCAGCTTAACAGGGGAAGGGCATGGCTACACCTTC
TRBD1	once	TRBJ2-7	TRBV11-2	CASSLPGQGTYEQYF	TGTGCCAGCAGCCTACCGGGACAGGGAACCTACGAGCAGTACTTC
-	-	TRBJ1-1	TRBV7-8	CASSLVNWNTEAFF	TGTGCCAGCAGCTTAGTGAACTGGAACACTGAAGCTTTCTTT
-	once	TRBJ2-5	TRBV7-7	CASSLAIRSQETQYF	TGTGCTAGCAGCTTAGCGATAAGGAGCCAAGAGACCCAGTACTTC
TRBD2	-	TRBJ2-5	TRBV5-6	CASSSLAGAIQETQYF	TGTGCCAGCAGCTCTCTAGCGGGGGCGATCCAAGAGACCCAGTACTTC
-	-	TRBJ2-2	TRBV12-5	CASGFNRNTEELFF	TGTGCTAGTGGTTTTAACAGGAACACCGAGGAGCTGTTTTTT
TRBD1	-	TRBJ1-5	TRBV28	CASSLPTGASQPQHF	TGTGCCAGCAGTTTACCGACAGGGGCCTCACAGCCCCAGCATTTT
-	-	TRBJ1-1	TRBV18	CASSPSSGDTEAFF	TGTGCCAGCTCACCATCATCAGGGGACACTGAAGCTTTCTTT
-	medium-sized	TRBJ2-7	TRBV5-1	CASSKLTGSISYEQYF	TGCGCCAGCAGCAAACTAACAGGGTCGATCTCCTACGAGCAGTACTTC
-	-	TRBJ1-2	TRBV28	CASSIEPYYGYTF	TGTGCCAGCAGTATAGAACCTTACTATGGCTACACCTTC
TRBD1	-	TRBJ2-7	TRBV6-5	CASSGRDRGREQYF	TGTGCCAGCAGTGGCCGGGACAGGGGGCGAGAGCAGTACTTC
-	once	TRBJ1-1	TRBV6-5	CASIIAGGAAAEAFF	TGTGCCAGCATTATCGCTGGGGGGGCTGCGGCTGAAGCTTTCTTT
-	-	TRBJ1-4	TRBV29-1	CSVSSETNEKLFF	TGCAGCGTTTCCAGCGAAACTAATGAAAAACTGTTTTTT